These T cell receptor beta chains were read from a single sample in a study of T cells in Graves' hyperthyroidism and ophthalmopathy. MiXCR, run by TCRdb on the multiplex PCR reads, gives a single entry per CDR3 protein. The profile shows under 250,000 distinct CDR3 sequences, 24% of them singletons. Sequenced: blood. These receptors were collected from a woman aged 35 to 49 with Graves' ophthalmopathy. Both conserved end residues are part of each CDR3. The D gene is left open where the match is weak. The listing skips clone size in some rows; elsewhere it reads once, few, many or a size class.

>TRBV30|TRBD1|many|TRBJ1-6
CAWSVGQAGSPLHF
TGTGCCTGGAGTGTTGGACAGGCTGGCTCACCCCTCCACTTT
>TRBV12-3/TRBV12-4|.|many|TRBJ2-7
CASSLDGLSSYEQYF
TGTGCCAGCAGTTTGGACGGGCTGAGCTCCTACGAGCAGTACTTC
>TRBV10-3|.|.|TRBJ1-1
CAISEWTLPNTEAFF
TGTGCCATCAGTGAGTGGACCCTCCCGAACACTGAAGCTTTCTTT
>TRBV5-1|.|many|TRBJ2-5
CASSRGWAVYQETQYF
TGCGCCAGCAGTCGTGGCTGGGCGGTGTACCAAGAGACCCAGTACTTC
>TRBV6-2/TRBV6-3|.|.|TRBJ1-3
CASSYRGGTGNTIYF
TGTGCCAGCAGTTACCGGGGAGGAACTGGAAACACCATATATTTT
>TRBV6-2/TRBV6-3|TRBD1|.|TRBJ1-1
CASSYPGQGKTEAFF
TGTGCCAGCAGTTACCCGGGACAGGGCAAAACTGAAGCTTTCTTT
>TRBV12-3/TRBV12-4|.|many|TRBJ2-2
CASSPHGPSGTGELFF
TGTGCCAGCAGTCCCCATGGGCCCTCCGGTACCGGGGAGCTGTTTTTT
>TRBV30|.|many|TRBJ2-2
CAWSWGQPTGELFF
TGTGCCTGGAGTTGGGGACAACCCACCGGGGAGCTGTTTTTT
>TRBV28|TRBD2|.|TRBJ2-7
CASSSLAGGRSTYEQYF
TGTGCCAGCAGTTCCCTCGCGGGGGGACGCAGTACTTACGAGCAGTACTTC
>TRBV12-3/TRBV12-4|TRBD1|few|TRBJ2-5
CASSDRGAETQYF
TGTGCCAGCAGTGACAGGGGGGCAGAGACCCAGTACTTC
>TRBV10-3|.|many|TRBJ1-1
CAISRGGTRNTEAFF
TGTGCCATCAGTCGGGGAGGGACCCGAAACACTGAAGCTTTCTTT
>TRBV5-5|.|many|TRBJ1-5
CAMIQVRLSNQPQHF
TGTGCCATGATCCAGGTACGTCTGAGCAATCAGCCCCAGCATTTT
>TRBV6-1|TRBD2|many|TRBJ2-5
CASSRGREDQETQYF
TGTGCCAGCAGCCGGGGGCGGGAGGACCAAGAGACCCAGTACTTC
>TRBV12-3/TRBV12-4|.|many|TRBJ1-1
CASIPDLNTEAFF
TGTGCCAGCATCCCAGATTTGAACACTGAAGCTTTCTTT
>TRBV5-1|.|.|TRBJ1-1
CASSLYPERRNTEAFF
TGCGCCAGCAGCTTGTACCCGGAGAGGAGGAACACTGAAGCTTTCTTT
>TRBV11-2|.|.|TRBJ2-7
CASSRKASDRIPYEQYF
TGTGCCAGCAGCCGGAAAGCCTCCGACAGGATACCTTACGAGCAGTACTTC
>TRBV19|.|many|TRBJ1-2
CASSQTPDGYYGYTF
TGTGCCAGTAGCCAAACACCAGACGGCTATTATGGCTACACCTTC
>TRBV19|.|many|TRBJ2-7
CASSTTGYTYEQYF
TGTGCCAGTAGTACTACCGGATATACCTACGAGCAGTACTTC
>TRBV20-1|.|many|TRBJ2-4
CSASAVLAKNIQYF
TGCAGTGCTAGTGCGGTACTAGCCAAAAACATTCAGTACTTC
>TRBV10-3|TRBD1|many|TRBJ1-3
CAIGGQKNTIYF
TGTGCCATCGGGGGACAGAAAAACACCATATATTTT
>TRBV12-3/TRBV12-4|TRBD1|many|TRBJ2-7
CASSLEGTGGYEQYF
TGTGCCAGCAGTTTAGAAGGGACAGGGGGCTACGAGCAGTACTTC
>TRBV13|TRBD2|many|TRBJ2-7
CASSLGLAGGPYEQYF
TGTGCCAGCAGCTTAGGCCTAGCGGGAGGGCCCTACGAGCAGTACTTC
>TRBV19|.|many|TRBJ2-2
CASSILAGELFF
TGTGCCAGTAGTATCTTGGCCGGGGAGCTGTTTTTT
>TRBV20-1|.|.|TRBJ1-5
CSARDGNQPQHF
TGCAGTGCCAGGGACGGAAATCAGCCCCAGCATTTT
>TRBV6-1|.|few|TRBJ1-2
CASSEQRNYGYTF
TGTGCCAGCAGTGAGCAGAGGAACTATGGCTACACCTTC
>TRBV11-3|.|many|TRBJ2-2
CASSLIGTGELFF
TGTGCCAGCAGCTTAATTGGAACCGGGGAGCTGTTTTTT
>TRBV30|.|many|TRBJ2-7
CAWARGAPSYEQYF
TGTGCCTGGGCTAGGGGCGCCCCCTCCTACGAGCAGTACTTC
>TRBV7-2|.|many|TRBJ1-2
CASSLEQWGSYGYTF
TGTGCCAGCAGCTTAGAACAGTGGGGCTCCTATGGCTACACCTTC
>TRBV11-2|TRBD1|many|TRBJ2-2
CASSLTGARGTGELFF
TGTGCCAGCAGCTTGACAGGGGCTAGAGGCACCGGGGAGCTGTTTTTT
>TRBV12-3/TRBV12-4|.|.|TRBJ1-2
CASRGGRRSGYTF
TGTGCCAGCAGAGGAGGACGGCGCAGTGGCTACACCTTC
>TRBV5-6|.|many|TRBJ2-6
CASSLLVAGANVLTF
TGTGCCAGCAGCTTGCTAGTTGCAGGGGCCAACGTCCTGACTTTC
>TRBV10-3|TRBD1|many|TRBJ2-7
CAISESGTGRHEQYF
TGTGCCATCAGTGAGTCGGGGACAGGGAGGCACGAGCAGTACTTC
>TRBV6-1|.|many|TRBJ1-5
CASSEARQPQHF
TGTGCCAGCAGTGAAGCGAGACAGCCCCAGCATTTT
>TRBV29-1|.|many|TRBJ2-7
CSVRVLETYEQYF
TGCAGCGTTCGTGTCCTAGAAACCTACGAGCAGTACTTC
>TRBV7-2|.|.|TRBJ2-5
CASSSDSVVQTQYF
TGTGCCAGCAGCTCGGACAGTGTGGTTCAGACCCAGTACTTC
>TRBV20-1|.|many|TRBJ2-2
CSARVAGRVDTAGELFF
TGCAGTGCTAGAGTCGCGGGGCGGGTAGATACCGCCGGGGAGCTGTTTTTT
>TRBV29-1|.|.|TRBJ1-1
CSVETGQNTEAFF
TGCAGCGTTGAGACAGGCCAGAACACTGAAGCTTTCTTT
>TRBV6-1|TRBD2|many|TRBJ2-5
CASSPAGTSIIETQYF
TGTGCCAGCAGTCCCGCCGGGACTAGTATTATAGAGACCCAGTACTTC
>TRBV16|.|many|TRBJ1-2
CASIERPAHAGKRYGYTF
TGTGCCAGCATCGAGCGCCCGGCTCATGCTGGGAAACGCTATGGCTACACCTTC
>TRBV9|.|few|TRBJ1-2
CASSRRAVVNYGYTF
TGTGCCAGTTCTCGAAGGGCAGTGGTCAACTATGGCTACACCTTC
>TRBV7-3|.|.|TRBJ2-7
CASSLTGAGEQYF
TGTGCCAGCAGCTTAACAGGTGCGGGCGAGCAGTACTTC
>TRBV27|TRBD1|.|TRBJ1-5
CASSSSGGDYSNQPQHF
TGTGCCAGCAGTTCGTCAGGGGGCGACTATAGCAATCAGCCCCAGCATTTT
>TRBV11-1|.|many|TRBJ1-1
CASSGITEPRFQRNTEAFF
TGTGCCAGCAGCGGCATAACGGAGCCCAGGTTCCAGCGGAACACTGAAGCTTTCTTT